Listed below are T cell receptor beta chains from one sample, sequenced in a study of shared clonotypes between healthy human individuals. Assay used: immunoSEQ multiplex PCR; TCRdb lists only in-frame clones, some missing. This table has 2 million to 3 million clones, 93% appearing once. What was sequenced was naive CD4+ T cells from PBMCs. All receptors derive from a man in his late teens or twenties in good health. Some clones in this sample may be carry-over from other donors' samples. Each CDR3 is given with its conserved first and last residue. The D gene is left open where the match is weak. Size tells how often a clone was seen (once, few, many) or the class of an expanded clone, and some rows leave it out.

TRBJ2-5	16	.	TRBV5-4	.	TGTGCCAGCAGCTTTGGTCGGGGCAGGGATTGGGAGACCCAGTACTTC	CASSFGRGRDWETQYF
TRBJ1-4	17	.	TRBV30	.	TGTGCCTGGAGTGCCCGCCCCGGGACAAATAAAAATGAAAAACTGTTTTTT	CAWSARPGTNKNEKLFF
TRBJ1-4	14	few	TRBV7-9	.	TGTGCCAGCAGCTTCGAACAAGGGAATGAAAAACTGTTTTTT	CASSFEQGNEKLFF
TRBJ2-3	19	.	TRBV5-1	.	TGCGCCAGCAGCTTGCCCCACTCGCTGGGAGGGGACAACACAGATACGCAGTATTTT	CASSLPHSLGGDNTDTQYF
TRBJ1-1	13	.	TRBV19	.	TGTGCCAGTACCGGGGATCGGAACACTGAAGCTTTCTTT	CASTGDRNTEAFF
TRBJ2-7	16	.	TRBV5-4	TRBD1	TGTGCCAGCAGCCAAACCGGGACAGACATCAACTACGAGCAGTACTTC	CASSQTGTDINYEQYF
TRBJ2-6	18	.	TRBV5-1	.	TGCGCCAGCAGCTTGGCCCCTACAGCGAACTCTGGGGCCAACGTCCTGACTTTC	CASSLAPTANSGANVLTF
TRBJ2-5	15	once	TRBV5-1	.	TGCGCCAGCAGCCAAAGCGGGACACACCAAGAGACCCAGTACTTC	CASSQSGTHQETQYF
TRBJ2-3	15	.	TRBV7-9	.	TGTGCCAGCAGCTTAGCGTCGTCCGTCACAGATACGCAGTATTTT	CASSLASSVTDTQYF
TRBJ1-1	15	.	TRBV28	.	TGTGCCAGCAGCTCACCCGGGACGGGGAACACTGAAGCTTTCTTT	CASSSPGTGNTEAFF
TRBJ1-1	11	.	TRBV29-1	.	TGCAGCGTGAGTCGGAACACTGAAGCTTTCTTT	CSVSRNTEAFF
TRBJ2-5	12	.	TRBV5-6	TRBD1	TGTGCCAGCAGCCTACGTACCGGGACAGATTACTTC	CASSLRTGTDYF
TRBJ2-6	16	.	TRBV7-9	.	TGTGCCAGCAGCTTAGTTGGGGTCTCTGGGGCCAACGTCCTGACTTTC	CASSLVGVSGANVLTF
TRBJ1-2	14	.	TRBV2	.	TGTGCCAGCAGTGCTGCAGGGCAGAGCTATGGCTACACCTTC	CASSAAGQSYGYTF
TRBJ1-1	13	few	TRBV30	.	TGTGCCTGGAAGATTCGGGATGGCACTGAAGCTTTCTTT	CAWKIRDGTEAFF